This TCR beta chain was identified in a study of vaccination effects on CD4 cells after COVID-19. ViraFEST used viral peptide pools to expand antigen-specific CD4+ T cells before sequencing. Following an approximately ten-day culture, CD4+ T cells were purified. None of these healthy vaccinees had been infected with SARS-CoV-2 before vaccination. Germline V gene data show CDR1 as KGHDR and CDR2 as SFDVKD. Deletions cut 1 base from V and 2 bases from J, with 16 bases between. The CDR3 runs to 18 residues. Clones were read by immunoSEQ multiplex PCR, and TCRdb kept only the in-frame ones, dropping some. This sample has fewer than 30,000 clones, with approximately 80% found just once. Worth noting for this clone: Its specificity is not known.

The rearrangement uses TRBV24-1 and TRBJ2-2; TRBD2 is a possible D gene (6 bases). The specimen was CD4+ T cells from PBMCs cultured with HCoV-NL63 spike peptides, collected before COVID-19 vaccination. The clonotype originates from a human donor who received a COVID-19 vaccine. CDR3 residues: CATSDFRGRPDNTGELFF. The CDR3, as DNA: TGTGCCACCAGTGATTTTCGTGGGAGGCCCGATAACACCGGGGAGCTGTTTTTT.